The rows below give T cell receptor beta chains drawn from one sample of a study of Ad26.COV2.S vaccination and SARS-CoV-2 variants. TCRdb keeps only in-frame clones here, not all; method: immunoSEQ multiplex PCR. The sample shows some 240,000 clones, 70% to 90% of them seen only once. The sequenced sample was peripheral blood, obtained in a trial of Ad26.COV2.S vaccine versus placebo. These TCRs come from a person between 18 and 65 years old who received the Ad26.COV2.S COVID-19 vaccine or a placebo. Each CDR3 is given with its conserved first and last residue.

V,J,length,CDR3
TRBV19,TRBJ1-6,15,CASRGQGARNSPLHF
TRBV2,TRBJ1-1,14,CASRVDSLNTEAFF
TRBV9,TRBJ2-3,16,CASSVGGASRTDTQYF
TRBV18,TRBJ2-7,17,CASSPPTGTGLDHEQYF
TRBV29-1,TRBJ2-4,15,CSVAGIVGAKNIQYF
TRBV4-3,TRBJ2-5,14,CASSQDTVQETQYF
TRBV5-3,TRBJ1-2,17,CARSLEPSGTQGDGYTF
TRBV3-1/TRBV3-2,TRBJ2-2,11,CASKRAGELFF
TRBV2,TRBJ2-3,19,CASSWTIAGESRHTDTQYF
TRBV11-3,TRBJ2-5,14,CASSLAGGGETQYF
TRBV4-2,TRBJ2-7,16,CASSQERTGVAYEQYF
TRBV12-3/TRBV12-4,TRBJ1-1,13,CASSLVRQGAAFF
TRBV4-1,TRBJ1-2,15,CASSQEGSTNYGYTF
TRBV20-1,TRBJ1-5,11,CSAGDNQPQHF
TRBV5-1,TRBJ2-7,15,CASSLDSGDSYEQYF
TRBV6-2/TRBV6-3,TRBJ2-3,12,CASSYREDTQYF